This T cell receptor (beta chain) came from a study of Graves' ophthalmopathy and Graves' hyperthyroidism. Study-wide context: No treatment had been given when peripheral blood was collected at initial diagnosis.

This clonotype came up many times. Its antigen is unidentified. Study-wide results and caveats: Most expanded clonotypes in thyroid above 0.001 frequency also showed up in blood.

RNA transcripts served as template for amplifying TCR beta CDR3 sequences. HTBI-primed RT-PCR formed the first round, and a multiplex PCR formed the second. In TCRdb, the multiplex PCR reads were re-called with MiXCR into one record per CDR3 protein. Of about 210,000 distinct CDR3 sequences in the sample, approximately 28% are singletons; the top ten hold approximately 9.6%. Every ophthalmopathy donor presented moderate-to-severe activity, CAS ≥3, NOSPECS ≥4 and duration under 3 months. The CDR3 is 16 residues long. This TCR was recovered from a man aged 50 to 60 with Graves' ophthalmopathy. The chain carries TRBV3-2 and TRBJ2-7; the table's D gene call, TRBD1, was not cross checked with the DNA. TRBV3-2 is a documented pseudogene. Sequencing was done on a sample of peripheral blood. This chain's CDR3 is CASSHPKAGGLSEQYF. Written as DNA, the CDR3 is TGTGCCAGCAGCCACCCAAAGGCAGGGGGCCTCTCCGAGCAGTACTTC.